Presented here are 20 T cell receptor beta chains from one specimen sequenced in a study of T cell repertoires in cytomegalovirus infection. TCRdb reanalysed the reads using MiXCR and keeps one entry per CDR3 protein. The table lists 200,000 to 300,000 distinct CDR3 sequences, approximately 10% of them singletons. Sequenced material: PBMCs. These TCRs come from a human donor in good health (CMV status not recorded). Some clones in this sample may be carry-over from other donors' samples.

The sample holds many counts of this clonotype. The chain couples TRBV7-2 to TRBJ2-7, with D hard to call. CDR1 and CDR2 from the germline V gene are SGHTA and FQGNSA. The germline V and J ends were trimmed by 3 bases and 9 bases, with 18 bases remaining between them. CDR3 length: 14 residues. As DNA, the CDR3 is TGTGCCAGCAGCTTTATGGGTACCCCCAGAGGGCAGTACTTC. This sequence encodes CASSFMGTPRGQYF.

V and J are TRBV19 and TRBJ1-1; D remains unclear. The ends were cut back, 7 bases at V and 1 base at J, with 13 bases in the middle. The CDR3 length is 14 residues. The germline V gene has CDR1 LNHDA and CDR2 SQIVND (reference sequence). CDR3: CASTTSRANTEAFF. Written as DNA, the CDR3 is TGTGCCAGTACGACCTCACGGGCGAACACTGAAGCTTTCTTT. Based on the CDR3 plus reference TRBV19 and TRBJ1-1, the full variable domain is DGGITQSPKYLFRKEGQNVTLSCEQNLNHDAMYWYRQDPGQGLRLIYYSQIVNDFQKGDIAEGYSVSREKKESFPLTVTSAQKNPTAFYLCASTTSRANTEAFFGQGTRLTVV.

This clonotype was counted a few times. The V gene is TRBV6-2 or TRBV6-3, the J gene TRBJ1-5; D perhaps matches TRBD1 (6 bases). V dropped 6 bases and J dropped 4 bases, with 28 bases sitting between them. From germline, CDR1 is MNHEY and CDR2 SVGEGT. This CDR3 is built from 19 residues. The CDR3 coding sequence is TGTGCCAGCAGCCCAGGAGGTATGGGGAGAGGGGGAGTGAATCAGCCCCAGCATTTT. Amino acid sequence: CASSPGGMGRGGVNQPQHF.

This clonotype appeared many times. The chain recombines TRBV12-3 or TRBV12-4 with TRBJ2-7, with TRBD1 matching over 8 bases. The CDR3 consists of 14 residues. V shed 5 bases, J shed 2 bases, and the junction held 5 bases outside the gene matches. The CDR3 region has the DNA TGTGCCAGCAGTCCCCTGGGACAGGCCTACGAGCAGTACTTC. Protein: CASSPLGQAYEQYF.

Ten or more counts support this clonotype. The chain is built from TRBV6-6 and TRBJ1-1, with D possibly being TRBD1 (5 bases). Trimming removed 10 bases at V and 5 bases at J, with 11 bases between. The CDR3 sequence is 11 residues long. In germline, CDR1 is MNHNY, CDR2 SVGAGI (reference sequence). This CDR3 reads CATGRRTEAFF. CDR3 DNA sequence: TGTGCCACAGGGCGCCGGACTGAAGCTTTCTTT.

The chain combines TRBV29-1 with TRBJ1-3, with D possibly TRBD1 on 5 matching bases. CDR3 length: 14 residues. Germline CDR1 reads SQVTM; CDR2 reads ANQGSEA. V lost 3 bases and J lost 0, with 9 bases in between. CDR3 nucleotides: TGCAGCGTTGAGGACACCCTCTCTGGAAACACCATATATTTT. As protein: CSVEDTLSGNTIYF.

This clonotype showed up just a few times. This chain links TRBV19 with TRBJ2-5; 9 bases are a match to TRBD1. With 5 bases clipped from V and 2 bases from J, the junction kept 9 bases outside the gene matches. There are 16 residues in the CDR3. Germline V lookup: CDR1 LNHDA, CDR2 SQIVND (reference sequence). CDR3 sequence reads: CASSVYRGQGQETQYF. The CDR3 DNA is TGTGCCAGTAGTGTCTACAGGGGGCAGGGGCAAGAGACCCAGTACTTC.

The gene calls are TRBV14 and TRBJ1-1; 8 nucleotides line up with TRBD1. J lost 4 bases, V lost 4 bases, and 8 bases had no gene match. The CDR3 runs 15 residues. Germline CDR1 SGHDN, CDR2 FVKESK. CDR3 DNA sequence: TGTGCCAGCAGCCTTAGGACAGGGAGGTCCACTGAAGCTTTCTTT. Protein product: CASSLRTGRSTEAFF.

This chain joins TRBV28 and TRBJ1-3; no firm D call. The CDR3 has 16 amino acids. The germline gives CDR1 MDHEN, CDR2 SYDVKM. V was pared by 1 base and J by 4 bases, with 14 bases between. This chain's CDR3 is CASSLSSGPRGNTIYF. CDR3 bases: TGTGCCAGCAGTTTATCTTCCGGACCTAGGGGAAACACCATATATTTT.

This clonotype was seen ten or more times. This chain links TRBV28 with TRBJ2-7, with D perhaps assigned TRBD1 or TRBD2 (5 bases each). There are 15 residues in the CDR3. Germline values: CDR1 MDHEN, CDR2 SYDVKM. V lost 6 bases and J 1 base, leaving 16 bases between the germline ends. CDR3 nucleotide sequence: TGTGCCAGCAGCTTCACCGGGACGCGTTCCTACGAGCAGTACTTC. It yields the protein CASSFTGTRSYEQYF.

This clonotype was counted a few times. V usage is TRBV29-1 and J usage is TRBJ1-1; D is unresolved. Germline loops: CDR1 SQVTM, CDR2 ANQGSEA. This CDR3 has 13 residues. Between the trimmed V and J ends, which lost 1 base and 1 base, there was a span of 7 bases. CDR3 in DNA: TGCAGCGTTGAAGTCGACCGGAACACTGAAGCTTTCTTT. Protein product: CSVEVDRNTEAFF. The variable domain in full, with the rest retrieved from reference TRBV29-1 and TRBJ1-1, is SAVISQKPSRDICQRGTSLTIQCQVDSQVTMMFWYRQQPGQSLTLIATANQGSEATYESGFVIDKFPISRPNLTFSTLTVSNMSPEDSSIYLCSVEVDRNTEAFFGQGTRLTVV.

On this clonotype: Because it lacks the conserved phenylalanine or tryptophan at the end, this CDR3 is likely a read error. This chain connects TRBV28 to TRBJ1-1; D is undetermined. Trimming took off 6 bases at V and 10 bases at J, with 12 bases between the two ends. CDR1 and CDR2 (germline): MDHEN, SYDVKM. The CDR3 length is 11 residues. CDR3 DNA: TGTGCCAGCAGCCCGAACCAAGGAGCTTTCTAT. Translating it yields CASSPNQGAFY.

This clonotype was observed at least ten times. The chain has TRBV7-2 and TRBJ1-1; D not certain. The CDR3 runs 14 residues. CDR1 and CDR2 (germline): SGHTA, FQGNSA. V was shortened by 3 bases and J by 0 bases, with 8 bases between the two germline ends. The CDR3 DNA follows: TGTGCCAGCAGCTTTCGTCGGGTGAACACTGAAGCTTTCTTT. This gives the protein CASSFRRVNTEAFF.

The table lists this clonotype with many counts. The CDR3 DNA follows: TGTGCCAGCAGCCCAGCAGGGACAGGGAACGGGGAGCTGTTTTTT. Amino acid sequence: CASSPAGTGNGELFF. The V call is TRBV7-2, the J call TRBJ2-2, with 9 bases that match TRBD1. This CDR3 has 15 residues. The V gene end was trimmed by 5 bases and the J gene end by 7 bases; junction bases not matched to a gene: 8. CDR1 and CDR2 (germline): SGHTA, FQGNSA.

This clonotype has at least ten counts. The chain joins TRBV7-2 to TRBJ2-1; 12 bases are a match to TRBD2. The CDR3 extends over 18 amino acids. Germline CDR1 SGHTA, CDR2 FQGNSA. V trimming: 7 bases; J trimming: 8 bases; junction bases outside the gene matches: 18. Here the CDR3 reads CASTIKSSGRAEADEQFF. CDR3 nucleotide sequence: TGTGCCAGCACCATAAAATCTAGCGGGAGGGCCGAGGCGGATGAGCAGTTCTTC. The whole variable domain, remainder taken from reference TRBV7-2 and TRBJ2-1, is GAGVSQSPSNKVTEKGKDVELRCDPISGHTALYWYRQSLGQGLEFLIYFQGNSAPDKSGLPSDRFSAERTGGSVSTLTIQRTQQEDSAVYLCASTIKSSGRAEADEQFFGPGTRLTVL.

The V gene is TRBV29-1, the J gene TRBJ2-7; TRBD1 agrees at 8 bases. The V gene's germline CDR1 is SQVTM and CDR2 ANQGSEA. This CDR3 comprises 12 residues. Trimming took 6 bases from V and 7 from J; bases not matched to a gene: 8. In DNA, the CDR3 is TGCAGCGTGAGTCAGGGGGCTAGGGAGCAGTACTTC. Its translation is CSVSQGAREQYF.

This clonotype turned up a few times. The chain has TRBV15 and TRBJ2-2; D is ambiguous. Germline V gives CDR1 LNHNV, CDR2 YYDKDF (reference sequence). There are 14 residues in the CDR3. V was trimmed by 0 bases and J by 7 bases, leaving 9 bases between them. CDR3 in amino acids: CATSRDTAIGELFF. The CDR3 bases are TGTGCCACCAGCAGAGATACAGCTATCGGGGAGCTGTTTTTT.

About this clonotype: A much larger clone lies a single base off, so this may be a read error. The chain couples TRBV7-2 to TRBJ1-1; 7 bases map to TRBD1. The length of the CDR3 is 17 residues. Germline CDR1 and CDR2: SGHTA and FQGNSA. CDR3: CASSDPGQSPMNTEAYF. In nucleotides, the CDR3 is TGTGCCAGCAGCGATCCGGGACAGTCCCCTATGAACACTGAAGCTTACTTT. The variable domain in full, with the rest retrieved from reference TRBV7-2 and TRBJ1-1, is GAGVSQSPSNKVTEKGKDVELRCDPISGHTALYWYRQSLGQGLEFLIYFQGNSAPDKSGLPSDRFSAERTGGSVSTLTIQRTQQEDSAVYLCASSDPGQSPMNTEAYFGQGTRLTVV.

This clonotype was detected many times. The gene calls are TRBV5-5 and TRBJ2-7; D may correspond to TRBD1 or TRBD2 (5 bases each). This CDR3 has 14 amino acids. V was shortened by 2 bases and J by 2 bases, with 11 bases between the two germline ends. Per the germline V gene, CDR1 is SGHKS and CDR2 is YYEKEE (reference sequence). The CDR3 nucleotides are TGTGCCAGCAGCTTAAGGGACGGCACCTACGAGCAGTACTTC. Protein product: CASSLRDGTYEQYF.

About this clonotype itself: The junction and the germline gene differ at one end; a read error may be behind it. The chain couples TRBV7-9 to TRBJ2-7, with D perhaps matching TRBD2 (5 bases). This CDR3 contains 11 residues. Per the germline V gene, CDR1 is SEHNR and CDR2 is FQNEAQ (reference sequence). CDR3: CASSSREAHGF. The CDR3 DNA sequence: TGTGCCAGCAGCTCCCGGGAAGCCCATGGGTTC.